The 32 T cell receptor beta chains below come from one sample, sequenced in a study of shared clonotypes between healthy human individuals. TCRdb's copy holds only in-frame clones and misses some; the assay was immunoSEQ multiplex PCR. The sample lists about 490,000 clones, approximately 80% occurring once. Input material: PBMCs. These receptors were obtained from a middle-aged woman in good health. Some clones in this sample may be carry-over from other donors' samples.

This clone was seen a few times. The J gene is TRBJ2-1, the V gene TRBV5-1, with TRBD1 as a possible D gene (6 bases). Germline V gene sequence: CDR1 SGHRS, CDR2 YFSETQ. Deletions cut 0 bases from V and 4 bases from J, with 11 bases between. The CDR3 is 15 amino acids. The chain's CDR3 is CASSLAGHAYNEQFF. The CDR3, as DNA: TGCGCCAGCAGCTTGGCGGGACACGCATACAATGAGCAGTTCTTC.

V and J are TRBV18 and TRBJ2-2; D is uncertain. The CDR3 is 16 amino acids. V was trimmed by 0 bases and J by 0 bases, leaving 8 bases between them. The germline V gene encodes CDR1 KGHSH and CDR2 LQKENI. The CDR3 coding sequence is TGTGCCAGCTCACCACCAGTTCGGGCGAACACCGGGGAGCTGTTTTTT. Residues: CASSPPVRANTGELFF.

This clone was seen just once. This rearrangement joins TRBV7-6 to TRBJ2-4, with 14 bases that match TRBD2. Germline CDR1 reads SGHVS; CDR2 reads FNYEAQ. V lost 5 bases and J lost 1; bases outside the gene matches: 4. The CDR3 loop spans 17 amino acids. CDR3 DNA: TGTGCCAGCAGCCCGGGACTAGCGGGAGTGGCCAAAAACATTCAGTACTTC. Encoded protein: CASSPGLAGVAKNIQYF.

This clone was detected a few times. Other DNA sequences of this sample code for an identical CDR3. The chain carries TRBV29-1 and TRBJ1-1; D unresolved. The CDR3 sequence is 11 residues long. Per the germline V gene, CDR1 is SQVTM and CDR2 is ANQGSEA. Trimming left V 7 bases short and J 4 bases short, with 10 bases between. This CDR3 is CSALAGTEAFF. CDR3 nucleotides: TGCAGCGCCCTGGCGGGCACTGAAGCTTTCTTT.

The chain is built from TRBV11-2 and TRBJ2-1; 7 positions agree with TRBD2. Germline CDR1 reads SGHAT; CDR2 reads FQNNGV. The CDR3 extends over 17 amino acids. V shed 1 base and J 6 bases; nucleotides not matched to a gene: 12. The CDR3 DNA reads TGTGCCAGCAGCTTAGTAGGCGCTAGCGGCGTTATCAATGAGCAGTTCTTC. Encoded protein: CASSLVGASGVINEQFF.

The genes are TRBV5-6 and TRBJ1-1, with D possibly being TRBD1 (5 bases). CDR3 size: 15 residues. Germline V CDR1 and CDR2: SGHDT, YYEEEE. The V end was cut by 0 bases, the J end by 2 bases, with 11 bases between. CDR3 in DNA: TGTGCCAGCAGCTTGGCCCGGGGGACTAACACTGAAGCTTTCTTT. Translating gives CASSLARGTNTEAFF.

The chain joins TRBV6-5 to TRBJ1-4; a possible D gene is TRBD1 (6 bases). CDR3 size: 16 residues. CDR1 and CDR2 (germline): MNHEY, SVGAGI. The V end lost 0 bases, the J end lost 7 bases, and 15 bases lay between the germline ends. For the CDR3, the DNA is TGTGCCAGCAGTTACTCACCCAGGGGTTCGGGTGAAAAACTGTTTTTT. Encoded protein: CASSYSPRGSGEKLFF.

This chain links TRBV28 with TRBJ1-2; D is possibly TRBD1 (5 bases). The length of the CDR3 is 14 residues. Per germline, CDR1 MDHEN and CDR2 SYDVKM. V was pared by 6 bases and J by 4 bases, with 15 bases between. In nucleotides, the CDR3 is TGTGCCAGCAGCCTCAACCTGGGGGGCTATGGCTACACCTTC. Its protein product is CASSLNLGGYGYTF.

The V and J genes are TRBV7-2 and TRBJ1-1, with D tentatively TRBD1 (5 bases). The germline CDR1 and CDR2 sequences are SGHTA and FQGNSA. The CDR3 covers 13 residues. V lost 2 bases and J lost 5, with 9 bases in between. The CDR3 DNA reads TGTGCCAGCAGCTTAAGGGGAGGAACTGAAGCTTTCTTT. Protein product: CASSLRGGTEAFF.

This chain joins TRBV5-8 and TRBJ2-5; D is undetermined. Trimming shortened V by 4 bases and J by 6 bases, and 13 bases separated the two germline ends. Germline assignment: CDR1 SGHTS and CDR2 YDEGEE. There are 13 residues in the CDR3. In DNA, the CDR3 is TGTGCCAGCAGCGCTGGTCCCGGGCAGACCCAGTACTTC. The encoded protein is CASSAGPGQTQYF. The complete variable domain, with remaining parts taken from reference TRBV5-8 and TRBJ2-5, reads EAGVTQSPTHLIKTRGQQATLRCSPISGHTSVYWYQQALGLGLQFLLWYDEGEERNRGNFPPRFSGRQFPNYSSELNVNALELEDSALYLCASSAGPGQTQYFGPGTRLLVL.

The rearrangement uses TRBV5-4 and TRBJ2-3; D is possibly TRBD2 (6 bases). This CDR3 contains 13 residues. Per germline, CDR1 SGHNT and CDR2 YYREEE (reference sequence). The ends were cut back, 7 bases at V and 4 bases at J, with 13 bases in the middle. The CDR3 protein is CASGFSGSDTQYF. The CDR3 nucleotides read TGTGCCAGCGGATTTAGCGGCTCAGATACGCAGTATTTT.

This clone was recorded only once. The DNA for the CDR3 is TGTGCCAGCAGCGGGCCAACGGGGAACCCCTACGAGCAGTACTTC. It specifies CASSGPTGNPYEQYF. This sequence joins TRBV9 and TRBJ2-7; a weak D match, TRBD2 (5 bases). Germline lookup yields CDR1 SGDLS and CDR2 YYNGEE. CDR3 length equals 15 residues. V dropped 3 bases and J dropped 2 bases, with 15 bases sitting between them. The variable domain in full, completed from reference TRBV9 and TRBJ2-7, reads DSGVTQTPKHLITATGQRVTLRCSPRSGDLSVYWYQQSLDQGLQFLIQYYNGEERAKGNILERFSAQQFPDLHSELNLSSLELGDSALYFCASSGPTGNPYEQYFGPGTRLTVT.

The V and J genes are TRBV29-1 and TRBJ1-2, with 10 bases identical to TRBD1. Germline loops: CDR1 SQVTM, CDR2 ANQGSEA. Germline trimming cut 3 bases from V and 6 bases from J; bases unmatched to any gene: 1. The CDR3 is 12 residues long. Here the CDR3 DNA reads TGCAGCGTTGACGGGACAGGGGATGGCTACACCTTC. Translating gives CSVDGTGDGYTF.

The J gene is TRBJ2-5, the V gene TRBV2; unclear D gene. The end of the DNA aligns better with TRBJ2-7, so the J call may be wrong. Germline V gene sequence: CDR1 SNHLY, CDR2 FYNNEI. This CDR3 has 14 residues. CDR3 protein: CASSVRLGSYEQYF. CDR3 DNA sequence: TGTGCCAGCAGTGTTCGCCTAGGCTCCTACGAGCAGTACTTC.

This rearrangement joins TRBV29-1 to TRBJ2-7; D assignment may be TRBD1 or TRBD2 (5 bases each). The germline gives CDR1 SQVTM, CDR2 ANQGSEA. The CDR3 is 13 residues long. V dropped 6 bases and J dropped 7 bases, with 19 bases sitting between them. The CDR3 DNA is TGCAGCGTAATCTCGAGGGGTGAACGTGAGCAGTACTTC. Its protein product is CSVISRGEREQYF.

This clone was seen repeatedly, ten times or more. This chain connects TRBV5-1 to TRBJ2-3, with 13 nucleotides matching TRBD2. CDR3 length: 16 amino acids. Germline lookup yields CDR1 SGHRS and CDR2 YFSETQ. The ends lost 4 bases at V and 6 bases at J; junction bases unmatched: 8. CDR3 bases: TGCGCCAGCAGCCGGACTAGCGGGAGTTCTGGTGATACGCAGTATTTT. Translated: CASSRTSGSSGDTQYF.

The chain is built from TRBV6-1 and TRBJ2-7; the match to TRBD2 covers 9 bases. Germline CDR1 and CDR2: MNHNS and SASEGT. V dropped 0 bases and J dropped 4; count of bases not matched to a gene: 4. The CDR3 runs 15 residues. The DNA for the CDR3 is TGTGCCAGCAGTGAAGCGTCTAGCGGGGCGTACGAGCAGTACTTC. This translates into CASSEASSGAYEQYF.

To note about this clone: The junction differs from germline at one of its ends, possibly a read error. V gene TRBV7-7 combines with J gene TRBJ2-3, with D possibly matching TRBD2 (6 bases). The length of the CDR3 is 15 residues. Per germline, CDR1 SSHAT and CDR2 FNYEAQ (reference sequence). CDR3 region: CASSSQGLDTDTQYF. The CDR3 bases are TGTGCTAGCAGCTCCCAGGGACTCGACACAGATACGCAGTATTTT.

The chain joins TRBV5-3 to TRBJ1-5; TRBD1 is a possible D gene (6 bases). TRBV5-3 has ORF status, its function being uncertain. This CDR3 is built from 15 residues. The ends were cut back, 5 bases at V and 6 bases at J, with 18 bases in the middle. The CDR3 region is CARRGGMPPPQPQHF. The CDR3 DNA reads as TGTGCCAGAAGAGGGGGGATGCCCCCACCTCAGCCCCAGCATTTT.

This chain joins TRBV6-1 and TRBJ1-1; 7 bases line up with TRBD1. The trim removed 5 bases at V and 11 bases at J, leaving 8 bases unmatched. This CDR3 spans 12 amino acids. Per the germline V gene, CDR1 is MNHNS and CDR2 is SASEGT. The CDR3 region is CASSPWDRDAFF. DNA of the CDR3: TGTGCCAGCAGTCCCTGGGACAGAGACGCTTTCTTT.

The chain uses TRBV28 and TRBJ1-4, with TRBD1 identical over 7 bases. This CDR3 has 15 residues. The V and J ends lost 0 bases and 7 bases, in that order; junction bases with no gene match: 5. Germline CDR1 reads MDHEN; CDR2 reads SYDVKM. In nucleotides, the CDR3 is TGTGCCAGCAGTTTATGGAGACAGGGAGGTGAAAAACTGTTTTTT. It encodes CASSLWRQGGEKLFF.

The V and J genes are TRBV27 and TRBJ2-7; tentative D call: TRBD1 (6 bases). The CDR3 totals 13 residues. V gave up 4 bases and J gave up 4 bases, with 11 bases separating them. Germline assignment: CDR1 MNHEY and CDR2 SMNVEV (reference sequence). This CDR3 is CASSYNREYEQYF. The CDR3 DNA sequence: TGTGCCAGCAGTTACAACAGGGAATACGAGCAGTACTTC.

V and J are TRBV10-2 and TRBJ2-3, with 8 bases lining up with TRBD2. The CDR3 is made up of 16 amino acids. Trimming took 3 bases from V and 2 from J; bases not matched to a gene: 7. Germline V gives CDR1 WSHSY, CDR2 SAAADI. This CDR3 is CASSEGGRTLTDTQYF. The CDR3 DNA is TGCGCCAGCAGTGAAGGCGGGAGGACCCTCACAGATACGCAGTATTTT.

The chain has TRBV7-3 and TRBJ1-5; no reliable D call. Trimming took off 1 base at V and 9 bases at J, with 10 bases between the two ends. CDR3 length equals 13 residues. Germline lookup yields CDR1 SGHTA and CDR2 FQGTGA. Here the CDR3 reads CASSLRPAGPQHF. Here the CDR3 DNA reads TGTGCCAGCAGCTTAAGGCCGGCGGGGCCCCAGCATTTT. Together with reference TRBV7-3 and TRBJ1-5, the CDR3 gives the full variable domain: GAGVSQTPSNKVTEKGKYVELRCDPISGHTALYWYRQSLGQGPEFLIYFQGTGAADDSGLPNDRFFAVRPEGSVSTLKIQRTERGDSAVYLCASSLRPAGPQHFGDGTRLSIL.

This rearrangement joins TRBV18 to TRBJ1-4, with TRBD1 as a possible D gene (6 bases). Trimming removed 4 bases at V and 0 bases at J, with 15 bases between. Germline CDR1 is KGHSH and CDR2 is LQKENI. The CDR3 covers 17 residues. As DNA, the CDR3 is TGTGCCAGCTCACTCGACATATCAGGGGCAACTAATGAAAAACTGTTTTTT. This translates into CASSLDISGATNEKLFF.

The gene calls are TRBV11-2 and TRBJ1-5; no clear D gene. CDR1 is SGHAT, CDR2 FQNNGV, per germline. The CDR3 covers 13 residues. V dropped 5 bases and J dropped 6 bases, with 11 bases sitting between them. CDR3 nucleotide sequence: TGTGCCAGCAGCCCCGGGCCCCGTCAGCCCCAGCATTTT. Amino acids: CASSPGPRQPQHF.

Notes on this clone: A much larger clone lies a single base off, so this may be a read error. The chain couples TRBV29-1 to TRBJ2-5; D may match TRBD1 or TRBD2 (7 bases each). The V gene lost 2 bases and the J gene lost 5 bases, with 9 bases spanning the gap. Germline-derived CDR1 and CDR2 are SQVTM and ANQGSEA. CDR3 size: 12 residues. The DNA for the CDR3 is TGCAGCGTTGAACAGGGGGGGGAGACCCAGTACTTC. It is translated as CSVEQGGETQYF. Looking up the rest from reference TRBV29-1 and TRBJ2-5 gives the full variable domain: SAVISQKPSRDICQRGTSLTIQCQVDSQVTMMFWYRQQPGQSLTLIATANQGSEATYESGFVIDKFPISRPNLTFSTLTVSNMSPEDSSIYLCSVEQGGETQYFGPGTRLLVL.

This chain links TRBV19 with TRBJ2-7; the D is unclear. Germline V lookup: CDR1 LNHDA, CDR2 SQIVND (reference sequence). V lost 5 bases and J lost 5, with 13 bases in between. This CDR3 region has 13 residues. This CDR3 reads CASSPGLVDEQYF. Here the CDR3 DNA reads TGTGCCAGTAGTCCTGGTCTTGTGGACGAGCAGTACTTC. Supplemented by reference TRBV19 and TRBJ2-7, the full variable domain reads DGGITQSPKYLFRKEGQNVTLSCEQNLNHDAMYWYRQDPGQGLRLIYYSQIVNDFQKGDIAEGYSVSREKKESFPLTVTSAQKNPTAFYLCASSPGLVDEQYFGPGTRLTVT.

The gene calls are TRBV27 and TRBJ2-5, with 9 bases identical to TRBD2. Losses at the gene ends were 5 bases for V and 5 bases for J; bases not matched to a gene: 9. CDR1 is MNHEY, CDR2 SMNVEV, per germline (reference sequence). The CDR3 covers 15 residues. The CDR3 here is CASSLNAGGGETQYF. The CDR3 region has the DNA TGTGCCAGCAGTCTAAACGCGGGAGGGGGGGAGACCCAGTACTTC.

In the case of this clone: One junction end disagrees with the germline gene, perhaps due to a read error. The chain employs TRBV30 and TRBJ2-7, with D possibly matching TRBD2 (6 bases). Germline assignment: CDR1 GTSNPN and CDR2 SVGIG (reference sequence). This CDR3 has 14 amino acids. CDR3 region: CAWHLAGISYERYF. CDR3 sequence (DNA): TGTGCCTGGCACCTGGCGGGGATCTCCTACGAGCGGTACTTC.

The chain recombines TRBV9 with TRBJ2-5; D possibly uses TRBD1 or TRBD2 (6 bases each). Germline CDR1 and CDR2: SGDLS and YYNGEE. The length of the CDR3 is 14 residues. V lost 3 bases and J 1 base, leaving 10 bases between the germline ends. The CDR3 reads CASSGGAFQETQYF. The CDR3 coding sequence is TGTGCCAGCAGCGGGGGGGCCTTCCAAGAGACCCAGTACTTC.

The V gene is TRBV4-3, the J gene TRBJ1-3; 9 nucleotides align to TRBD1. The CDR3 is made up of 16 amino acids. J lost 2 bases, V lost 4 bases, and 6 bases had no gene match. CDR1 and CDR2 (germline): LGHNA, YSLEER. CDR3 coding DNA: TGCGCCAGCAGCCCTCGACAGGGGGAAGCTGGAAACACCATATATTTT. This translates into CASSPRQGEAGNTIYF.